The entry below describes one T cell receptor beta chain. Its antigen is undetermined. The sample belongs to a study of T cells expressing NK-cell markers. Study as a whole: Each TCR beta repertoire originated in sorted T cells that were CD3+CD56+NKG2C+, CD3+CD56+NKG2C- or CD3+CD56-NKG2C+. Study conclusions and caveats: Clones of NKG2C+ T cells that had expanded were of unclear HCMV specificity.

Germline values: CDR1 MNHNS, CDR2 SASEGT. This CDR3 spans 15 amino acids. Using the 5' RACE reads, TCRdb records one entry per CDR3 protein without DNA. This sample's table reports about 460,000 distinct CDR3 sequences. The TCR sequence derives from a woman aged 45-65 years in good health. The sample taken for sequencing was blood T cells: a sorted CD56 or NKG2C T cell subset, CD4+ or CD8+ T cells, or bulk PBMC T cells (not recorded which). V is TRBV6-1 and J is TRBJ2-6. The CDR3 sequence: CASTDASSGANVLTF.